These T cell receptor beta chains were read from a single sample in a study of identical twins. MiXCR was run by TCRdb on the 5' RACE reads, yielding one entry per CDR3 protein. The table includes about 520,000 distinct CDR3 sequences, roughly 21% detected once. The same specimen was also included in a second study, on T cells expressing NK-cell markers.

The sample consisted of CD4+ T cells sorted from blood. These receptors originate from a woman between 18 and 29 years old in good health. Both conserved end residues are part of each CDR3. The D gene is left open where the match is weak. Expanded clones are given a class, and other clones once, few, many or no size at all.

j_gene	v_gene	d_gene	abundance	CDR3aa	CDR3nt
TRBJ2-2	TRBV5-1	-	-	CASSGIQGTGELFF	TGCGCCAGCAGCGGGATACAGGGTACCGGGGAGCTGTTTTTT
TRBJ2-1	TRBV20-1	TRBD2	-	CSAMLAGPYNEQFF	TGCAGTGCTATGCTAGCGGGGCCGTACAATGAGCAGTTCTTC
TRBJ1-1	TRBV20-1	-	-	CSAPTGFGTEAFF	TGCAGTGCTCCAACAGGGTTTGGGACTGAAGCTTTCTTT
TRBJ1-1	TRBV25-1	-	few	CASSEWDEAFF	TGTGCCAGCAGTGAATGGGATGAAGCTTTCTTT
TRBJ2-2	TRBV12-3/TRBV12-4	-	-	CASRTVSTGELFF	TGTGCCAGCCGGACAGTATCCACCGGGGAGCTGTTTTTT
TRBJ2-3	TRBV4-3	TRBD2	few	CASRSLAGGTDTQYF	TGCGCCAGCAGATCACTAGCGGGAGGCACAGATACGCAGTATTTT
TRBJ2-4	TRBV7-2	-	-	CASSPAHSVRIQYF	TGTGCCAGCAGCCCTGCGCACAGCGTGCGGATTCAGTACTTC
TRBJ2-7	TRBV10-1	TRBD1	-	CASSRQGFTYEQYF	TGCGCCAGCAGCCGACAGGGGTTTACCTACGAGCAGTACTTC
TRBJ1-1	TRBV7-2	-	few	CASRGNLMNTEAFF	TGTGCCAGCAGGGGTAATTTAATGAACACTGAAGCTTTCTTT
TRBJ2-1	TRBV20-1	-	many	CSASGGANNEQFF	TGCAGTGCTAGCGGGGGCGCGAACAATGAGCAGTTCTTC
TRBJ1-5	TRBV7-2	-	-	CASSVHSGTADQPQHF	TGTGCCAGCAGCGTACACTCCGGGACGGCCGATCAGCCCCAGCATTTT
TRBJ1-3	TRBV6-5	-	-	CASSYSHERHTIYF	TGTGCCAGCAGTTACAGCCATGAAAGACACACCATATATTTT
TRBJ1-1	TRBV20-1	-	few	CSARKPQGRTEAFF	TGCAGTGCTAGAAAACCACAGGGAAGAACTGAAGCTTTCTTT
TRBJ1-5	TRBV6-6	-	few	CASSYAESQPQHF	TGTGCCAGCAGTTACGCGGAAAGTCAGCCCCAGCATTTT
TRBJ2-5	TRBV20-1	-	few	CSARDPSPVQETQYF	TGCAGTGCTAGAGATCCGTCCCCTGTCCAAGAGACCCAGTACTTC